This record concerns one T cell receptor (beta chain) sequence. This specimen belongs to a study of blood T cell repertoires in COVID-19. Assay used: immunoSEQ multiplex PCR; TCRdb lists only in-frame clones, some missing. This sample yields some 240,000 clones, of which approximately 83% are seen a single time; about 3.5% belongs to the top ten. Participants' own reports of clinical history determined their cohort assignment. Germline values: CDR1 SGHNT, CDR2 YYREEE (reference sequence). The germline V and J ends were trimmed by 3 bases and 3 bases, with 15 bases remaining between them. The CDR3 extends over 15 amino acids.

The rearrangement uses TRBV5-4 and TRBJ1-1; possibly TRBD1 for D (5 bases). The specimen sequenced was PBMCs or T cells enriched from blood (not recorded which). This clonotype originated in a woman aged 40 to 50 with acute COVID-19. CDR3 protein: CASSSSRDRDTEAFF. The CDR3 nucleotides are TGTGCCAGCAGCTCCTCCAGGGATCGGGACACTGAAGCTTTCTTT.